Listed below are T cell receptor beta chains from one sample, sequenced in a study of Graves' ophthalmopathy and Graves' hyperthyroidism. Via MiXCR, TCRdb re-called the multiplex PCR reads, giving one row per CDR3 protein. Here the sample spans some 1.1 million distinct CDR3 sequences, about two fifths being singletons. Sequencing used peripheral blood or thyroid tissue (not recorded which). These receptors all stem from an adult man with Graves' hyperthyroidism. Each CDR3 is given with its conserved first and last residue. D genes are given only for firm matches. The size field is filled for only some rows; it gives once, few, many or a size class.

abundance,d_gene,v_gene,j_gene,CDR3aa,CDR3nt
few,TRBD1,TRBV12-3/TRBV12-4,TRBJ1-5,CASSLTGGRVGQPQHF,TGTGCCAGCAGCCTGACAGGGGGGAGGGTCGGTCAGCCCCAGCATTTT
few,TRBD2,TRBV10-3,TRBJ2-7,CAISELQAGGPREQYF,TGTGCCATCAGTGAGTTACAAGCGGGAGGGCCTCGGGAGCAGTACTTC
-,-,TRBV20-1,TRBJ1-4,CSAPLGQDNEKLFF,TGCAGTGCCCCCCTCGGGCAGGATAATGAAAAACTGTTTTTT
few,-,TRBV13,TRBJ1-1,CASSLATLGTEAFF,TGTGCCAGCAGCTTAGCCACCCTGGGCACTGAAGCTTTCTTT
once,-,TRBV2,TRBJ1-6,CASSETGLVQTNSPLHF,TGTGCCAGCAGTGAAACAGGGTTGGTACAGACGAATTCACCCCTCCACTTT
-,TRBD1,TRBV12-3/TRBV12-4,TRBJ2-5,CASRPGTGGDETQYF,TGTGCCAGCAGGCCGGGGACAGGGGGCGATGAGACCCAGTACTTC
few,-,TRBV28,TRBJ1-1,CASSLGTAEAFF,TGTGCCAGCAGTTTAGGAACAGCTGAAGCTTTCTTT
-,-,TRBV6-6,TRBJ2-5,CASSASPVETQYF,TGTGCCAGCAGCGCGTCCCCTGTGGAGACCCAGTACTTC
many,-,TRBV2,TRBJ1-5,CASSEESNQPQHF,TGTGCCAGCTCAGAAGAAAGCAATCAGCCCCAGCATTTT
many,-,TRBV10-3,TRBJ2-7,CAISDMEGRAYEQYF,TGTGCCATCAGTGATATGGAGGGCCGGGCCTACGAGCAGTACTTC
many,TRBD1,TRBV6-5,TRBJ1-2,CASRGGTGDGCTF,TGTGCCAGCAGGGGGGGGACAGGGGATGGGTGCACCTTC
many,-,TRBV12-3/TRBV12-4,TRBJ1-2,CASSSKGKGGYTF,TGTGCCAGCAGTTCTAAGGGTAAGGGTGGCTACACCTTC
-,-,TRBV9,TRBJ2-7,CASSVNGASYEQYF,TGTGCCAGCAGCGTTAATGGCGCATCCTACGAGCAGTACTTC
-,TRBD1,TRBV5-1,TRBJ2-5,CASRVTGTGFYETQYF,TGCGCCAGCAGAGTAACCGGGACAGGGTTTTACGAGACCCAGTACTTC
-,-,TRBV10-2,TRBJ1-5,CASSEDGRGVNQPQHF,TGCGCCAGCAGTGAGGACGGCCGCGGGGTCAATCAGCCCCAGCATTTT
many,-,TRBV2,TRBJ1-1,CASNTPNTEAFF,TGTGCCAGCAATACCCCGAACACTGAAGCTTTCTTT
few,TRBD2,TRBV7-6,TRBJ2-7,CASSFSRGAGEQYF,TGTGCCAGCAGCTTTTCGCGGGGGGCGGGCGAGCAGTACTTC
-,TRBD2,TRBV10-2,TRBJ2-7,CASSAGLVRSYEQYF,TGCGCCAGCAGTGCCGGACTAGTTCGTTCCTACGAGCAGTACTTC
many,TRBD1,TRBV29-1,TRBJ1-1,CSVGQEPNTEAFF,TGCAGCGTGGGACAGGAGCCGAACACTGAAGCTTTCTTT
many,TRBD2,TRBV7-2,TRBJ2-7,CASSLAAGVDEQYF,TGTGCCAGCAGCTTAGCGGCGGGAGTCGACGAGCAGTACTTC
many,-,TRBV4-1,TRBJ2-7,CASSRRLDYEQYF,TGCGCCAGCAGCCGAAGACTTGACTACGAGCAGTACTTC
-,TRBD1,TRBV2,TRBJ1-4,CASNRGREEKLFF,TGCGCCAGCAACAGGGGGCGCGAAGAAAAACTGTTTTTT
many,-,TRBV20-1,TRBJ2-5,CSARDGRRTLGTQYF,TGCAGTGCTAGAGACGGACGGCGAACTCTGGGGACCCAGTACTTC
-,TRBD2,TRBV11-2,TRBJ2-7,CASRPTLAGAPEQYF,TGTGCCAGCAGACCTACACTAGCGGGAGCTCCCGAGCAGTACTTC
-,-,TRBV20-1,TRBJ1-5,CSARAKINQPQHF,TGCAGTGCTAGAGCGAAAATTAATCAGCCCCAGCATTTT
few,-,TRBV7-9,TRBJ1-4,CASSFTPGENDEKLFF,TGTGCCAGCAGCTTCACCCCCGGGGAGAACGATGAAAAACTGTTTTTT
many,-,TRBV15,TRBJ2-7,CATSQVTGRPSYEQYF,TGTGCCACCAGCCAGGTTACAGGGCGGCCCTCCTACGAGCAGTACTTC